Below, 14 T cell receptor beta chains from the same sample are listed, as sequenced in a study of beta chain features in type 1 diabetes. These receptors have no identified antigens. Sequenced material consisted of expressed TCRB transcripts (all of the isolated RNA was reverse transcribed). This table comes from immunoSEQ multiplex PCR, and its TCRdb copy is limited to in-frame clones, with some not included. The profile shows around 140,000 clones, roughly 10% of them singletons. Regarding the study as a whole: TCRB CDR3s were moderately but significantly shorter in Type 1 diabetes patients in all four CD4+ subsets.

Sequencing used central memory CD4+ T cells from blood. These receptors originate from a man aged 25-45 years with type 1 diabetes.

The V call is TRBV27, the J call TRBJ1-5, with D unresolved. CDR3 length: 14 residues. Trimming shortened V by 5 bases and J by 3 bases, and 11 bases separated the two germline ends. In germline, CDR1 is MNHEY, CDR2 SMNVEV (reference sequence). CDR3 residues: CASSSGRANQPQHF. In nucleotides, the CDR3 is TGTGCCAGCAGTAGCGGACGGGCCAATCAGCCCCAGCATTTT.

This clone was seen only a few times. The CDR3 DNA reads as TGTGCCAGCAGCCCGGCTGGGGCCAACGTCCTGACTTTC. Protein product: CASSPAGANVLTF. The chain is built from TRBV6-6 and TRBJ2-6, with D unresolved. This CDR3 is 13 amino acids long. Germline loops: CDR1 MNHNY, CDR2 SVGAGI (reference sequence). Deletions cut 6 bases from V and 2 bases from J, with 5 bases between.

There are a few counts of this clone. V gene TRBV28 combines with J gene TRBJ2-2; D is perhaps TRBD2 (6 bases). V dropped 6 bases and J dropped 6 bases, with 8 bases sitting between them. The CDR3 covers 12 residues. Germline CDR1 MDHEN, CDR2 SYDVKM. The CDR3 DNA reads TGTGCCAGCAGGGAGGGCGCCGGGGAGCTGTTTTTT. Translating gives CASREGAGELFF.

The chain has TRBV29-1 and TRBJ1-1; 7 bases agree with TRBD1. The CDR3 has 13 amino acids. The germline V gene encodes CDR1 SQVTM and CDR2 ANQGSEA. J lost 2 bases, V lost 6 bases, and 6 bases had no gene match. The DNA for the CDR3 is TGCAGCGTCATACAGGGGCGCAACACTGAAGCTTTCTTT. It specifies CSVIQGRNTEAFF.

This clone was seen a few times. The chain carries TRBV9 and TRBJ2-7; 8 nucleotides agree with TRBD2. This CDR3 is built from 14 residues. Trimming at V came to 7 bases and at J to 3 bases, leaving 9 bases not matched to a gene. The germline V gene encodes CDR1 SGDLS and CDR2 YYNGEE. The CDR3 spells CASSPRTSSYEQYF. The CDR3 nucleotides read TGTGCCAGCTCCCCGCGGACTAGCAGCTACGAGCAGTACTTC.

CDR3 in DNA: TGTGCCAGCAGCCCCTCCGGGGGGGAAGGCAATGAGCAGTTCTTC. Amino acids: CASSPSGGEGNEQFF. The V call is TRBV4-2, the J call TRBJ2-1; 8 bases line up with TRBD2. The CDR3 spans 15 residues. Germline CDR1 reads LGHNA; CDR2 reads YNFKEQ. After removal of 4 bases from V and 6 bases from J, the junction contained 8 bases not matched to a gene.

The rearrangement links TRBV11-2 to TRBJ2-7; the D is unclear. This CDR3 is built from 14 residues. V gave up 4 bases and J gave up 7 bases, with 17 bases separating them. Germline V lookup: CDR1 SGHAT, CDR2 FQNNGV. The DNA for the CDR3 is TGTGCCAGCAGCTACTACGGTGAGGCGAGAGAGCAGTACTTC. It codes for CASSYYGEAREQYF.

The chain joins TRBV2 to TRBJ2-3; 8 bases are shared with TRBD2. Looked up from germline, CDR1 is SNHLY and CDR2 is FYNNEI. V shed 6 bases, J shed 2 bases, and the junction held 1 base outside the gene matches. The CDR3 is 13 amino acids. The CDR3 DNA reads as TGTGCCAGCAGCGGGGGGGCCACAGATACGCAGTATTTT. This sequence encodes CASSGGATDTQYF.

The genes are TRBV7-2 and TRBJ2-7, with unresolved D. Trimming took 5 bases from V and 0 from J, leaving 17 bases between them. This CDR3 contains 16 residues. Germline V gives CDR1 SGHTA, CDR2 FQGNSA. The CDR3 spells CASSPLLSLGSYEQYF. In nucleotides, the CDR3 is TGTGCCAGCAGCCCGCTTCTAAGCCTCGGCTCCTACGAGCAGTACTTC.

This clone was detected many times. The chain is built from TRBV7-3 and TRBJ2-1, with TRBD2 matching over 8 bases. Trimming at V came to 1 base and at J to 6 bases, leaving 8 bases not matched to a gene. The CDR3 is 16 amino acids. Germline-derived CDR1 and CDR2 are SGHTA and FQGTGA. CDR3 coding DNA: TGTGCCAGCAGCTTAAATCGGGGGGGCAGCCTCAATGAGCAGTTCTTC. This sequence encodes CASSLNRGGSLNEQFF.

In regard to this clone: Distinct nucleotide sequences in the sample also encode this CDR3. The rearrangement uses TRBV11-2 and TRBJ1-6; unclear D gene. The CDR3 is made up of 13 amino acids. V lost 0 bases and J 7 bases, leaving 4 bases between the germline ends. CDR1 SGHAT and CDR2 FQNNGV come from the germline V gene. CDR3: CASSLDINSPLHF. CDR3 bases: TGTGCCAGCAGCTTAGACATCAATTCACCCCTCCACTTT.

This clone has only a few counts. CDR3 bases: TGTGCCAGTGTAGACGACAGGACCTACGAGCAGTACTTC. Residues: CASVDDRTYEQYF. The chain links TRBV19 to TRBJ2-7, with D possibly TRBD1 on 6 matching bases. V was shortened by 8 bases and J by 2 bases, with 13 bases between the two germline ends. This CDR3 has 13 residues. Germline CDR1 and CDR2: LNHDA and SQIVND (reference sequence).

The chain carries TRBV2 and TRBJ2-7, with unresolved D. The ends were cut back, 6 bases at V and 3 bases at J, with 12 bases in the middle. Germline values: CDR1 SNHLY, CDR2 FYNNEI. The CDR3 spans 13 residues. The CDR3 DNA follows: TGTGCCAGCAGGAAGGAACAGCTCTACGAGCAGTACTTC. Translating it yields CASRKEQLYEQYF.

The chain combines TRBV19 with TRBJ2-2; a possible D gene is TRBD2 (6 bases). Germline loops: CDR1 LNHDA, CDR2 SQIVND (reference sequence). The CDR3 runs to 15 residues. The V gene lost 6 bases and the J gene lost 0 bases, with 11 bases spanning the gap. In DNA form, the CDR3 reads TGTGCCAGTAGCCCGGGAGCGACGAACACCGGGGAGCTGTTTTTT. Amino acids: CASSPGATNTGELFF.